The 11 T cell receptor beta chains given below trace back to one sample, sequenced in a study of blood T cell repertoires in COVID-19 (dated by TCRdb to 2018 to 2020). Libraries came from the immunoSEQ multiplex PCR assay. Drawn from immuneACCESS, this table holds only the in-frame rearrangements with V and J called that TCRdb kept. Clones are partly lost; checked studies trace under half to an unresolved V gene and leave the rest unexplained. The table for this sample lists approximately 270,000 clones; about 91% of them were counted only once. The ten biggest clones cover roughly 6.8% of the sample. The sequenced material came from peripheral blood. The receptor source for this set is a woman in her thirties with COVID-19, enrolled during active disease.

The chain couples TRBV9 to TRBJ2-2; perhaps TRBD1 as D (6 bases). CDR3 length: 14 amino acids. Germline CDR1 reads SGDLS; CDR2 reads YYNGEE. V was cut by 0 bases and J by 4 bases, with 7 bases left in between. Here the CDR3 reads CASSVEGVTGELFF. The CDR3 coding sequence is TGTGCCAGCAGCGTAGAGGGGGTCACCGGGGAGCTGTTTTTT.

The rearrangement uses TRBV2 and TRBJ1-2, with TRBD1 identical over 9 bases. The CDR3 is made up of 13 amino acids. Germline V gene sequence: CDR1 SNHLY, CDR2 FYNNEI. The J segment lost 6 bases and the V segment lost 5 bases, leaving 4 bases of the junction unmatched. The CDR3 sequence is CASSRQGGNGYTF. The CDR3, as DNA: TGTGCCAGCAGTAGACAGGGGGGTAATGGCTACACCTTC. Supplemented by reference TRBV2 and TRBJ1-2, the full variable domain reads EPEVTQTPSHQVTQMGQEVILRCVPISNHLYFYWYRQILGQKVEFLVSFYNNEISEKSEIFDDQFSVERPDGSNFTLKIRSTKLEDSAMYFCASSRQGGNGYTFGSGTRLTVV.

The V call is TRBV9, the J call TRBJ2-5; D is possibly TRBD2 (6 bases). V lost 1 base, J lost 5 bases, and 15 bases lay in between. Germline V lookup: CDR1 SGDLS, CDR2 YYNGEE. The CDR3 covers 15 residues. The CDR3 region has the DNA TGTGCCAGCAGCGTAAGCGTTCAGGAGGGGGAGACCCAGTACTTC. Translated: CASSVSVQEGETQYF. Combining the CDR3 with reference TRBV9 and TRBJ2-5 gives the whole variable domain DSGVTQTPKHLITATGQRVTLRCSPRSGDLSVYWYQQSLDQGLQFLIQYYNGEERAKGNILERFSAQQFPDLHSELNLSSLELGDSALYFCASSVSVQEGETQYFGPGTRLLVL.

The CDR3 bases are TGCGCCAGCAGCCAAGCCCCAACAGGGGCCATGAACACTGAAGCTTTCTTT. It is translated as CASSQAPTGAMNTEAFF. The chain links TRBV4-1 to TRBJ1-1; 7 nucleotides line up with TRBD1. V shed 1 base and J 0 bases; nucleotides not matched to a gene: 8. This CDR3 region has 17 residues. CDR1 and CDR2 from the germline V gene are MGHRA and YSYEKL.

The CDR3 nucleotides are TGTGCCAGCAGCTTGTGGCTAGCGGTCTACAATGAGCAGTTCTTC. Translated, it gives CASSLWLAVYNEQFF. The chain employs TRBV5-4 and TRBJ2-1, with TRBD2 matching over 7 bases. CDR3 length: 15 amino acids. CDR1 is SGHNT and CDR2 is YYREEE in the germline V gene (reference sequence). V lost 1 base, J lost 3 bases, and 4 bases stayed unmatched. The full variable domain, rest sourced from reference TRBV5-4 and TRBJ2-1, is ETGVTQSPTHLIKTRGQQVTLRCSSQSGHNTVSWYQQALGQGPQFIFQYYREEENGRGNFPPRFSGLQFPNYSSELNVNALELDDSALYLCASSLWLAVYNEQFFGPGTRLTVL.

J is TRBJ1-6 and V is TRBV2, with D possibly being TRBD1 (5 bases). The germline gives CDR1 SNHLY, CDR2 FYNNEI. Trimming removed 6 bases at V and 7 bases at J, with 13 bases between. There are 14 residues in the CDR3. CDR3 amino acids: CASRGGSLNSPLHF. CDR3 nucleotides: TGTGCCAGCAGGGGGGGGAGTTTGAATTCACCCCTCCACTTT.

This clone is a singleton in its sample. J is TRBJ2-1 and V is TRBV13, with 11 bases matching TRBD2. V gave up 0 bases and J gave up 4 bases; unmatched junction bases: 8. Germline V gene lookup returns CDR1 PRHDT and CDR2 FYEKMQ (reference sequence). The CDR3 runs to 18 residues. The CDR3 sequence is CASSLGALTSGGYNEQFF. CDR3 nucleotides: TGTGCCAGCAGCTTAGGCGCCCTTACTAGCGGGGGATACAATGAGCAGTTCTTC.

The chain is built from TRBV3-1 (or the pseudogene TRBV3-2) and TRBJ2-7; 7 bases agree with TRBD1. The CDR3 is made up of 13 amino acids. J lost 2 bases, V lost 4 bases, and 2 bases had no gene match. Per germline, CDR1 LGHDT and CDR2 YNNKEL (reference sequence). The CDR3 region has the DNA TGTGCCAGCAGCCGACAGGGAACCTACGAGCAGTACTTC. This translates into CASSRQGTYEQYF.

A few counts support this clone. The chain recombines TRBV30 with TRBJ1-2; 9 bases are a match to TRBD1. V shed 1 base and J 2 bases; nucleotides not matched to a gene: 2. Germline V gives CDR1 GTSNPN, CDR2 SVGIG (reference sequence). The CDR3 length is 14 residues. CDR3 sequence (DNA): TGTGCCTGGAGTGGAGGACAGGGGAACTATGGCTACACCTTC. Translated, it gives CAWSGGQGNYGYTF.

This clone was found once. The J gene is TRBJ1-4, the V gene TRBV7-9, with D perhaps TRBD1 (6 bases). The CDR3 has 14 residues. Germline loops: CDR1 SEHNR, CDR2 FQNEAQ (reference sequence). V dropped 1 base and J dropped 7 bases, with 10 bases sitting between them. As DNA, the CDR3 is TGTGCCAGCAGCTTAGAGCCACAGGGTGAAAAACTGTTTTTT. This encodes CASSLEPQGEKLFF. Using reference TRBV7-9 and TRBJ1-4 for the parts outside the CDR3, the full variable domain is DTGVSQNPRHKITKRGQNVTFRCDPISEHNRLYWYRQTLGQGPEFLTYFQNEAQLEKSRLLSDRFSAERPKGSFSTLEIQRTEQGDSAMYLCASSLEPQGEKLFFGSGTQLSVL.

This sequence joins TRBV6-5 and TRBJ2-5; D unresolved. The V gene's germline CDR1 is MNHEY and CDR2 SVGAGI. The CDR3 runs to 12 residues. Trimming stripped 6 bases from V and 4 bases from J, with 9 bases between. CDR3 sequence: CASRSDRETQYF. CDR3 DNA: TGTGCCAGCAGAAGCGATAGAGAGACCCAGTACTTC.